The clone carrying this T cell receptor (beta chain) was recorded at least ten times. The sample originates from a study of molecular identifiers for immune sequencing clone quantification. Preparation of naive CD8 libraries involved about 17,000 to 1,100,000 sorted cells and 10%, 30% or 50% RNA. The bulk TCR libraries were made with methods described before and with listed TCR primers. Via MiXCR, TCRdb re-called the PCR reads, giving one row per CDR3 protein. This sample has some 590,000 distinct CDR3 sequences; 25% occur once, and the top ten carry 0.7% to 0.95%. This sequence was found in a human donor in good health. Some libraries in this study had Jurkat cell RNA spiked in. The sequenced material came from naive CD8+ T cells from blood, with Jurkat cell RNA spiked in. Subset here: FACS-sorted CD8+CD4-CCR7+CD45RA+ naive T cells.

Here the CDR3 reads CSAPNLPGQGHTEAFF. The CDR3 nucleotides read TGCAGTGCCCCCAACCTCCCGGGACAGGGCCACACTGAAGCTTTCTTT. The chain carries TRBV20-1 and TRBJ1-1, with 9 bases identical to TRBD1. The germline gives CDR1 DFQATT, CDR2 SNEGSKA (reference sequence). J lost 3 bases, V lost 6 bases, and 14 bases had no gene match. The CDR3 totals 16 residues.